These T cell receptor beta chains were read from a single sample in a study of human T cells and chemical hapten exposure. MiXCR, run by TCRdb on the RACE reads, gives a single entry per CDR3 protein. Altogether tens of thousands of distinct CDR3 sequences are present, around a tenth being singletons, with the ten largest covering 1.5% to 2%. Sequencing was performed on whole blood, taken in connection with sensitization to the hapten diphenylcyclopropenone (DPC). The receptors were sampled from a man in his late teens or twenties with alopecia areata. Some clones in this sample may be carry-over from other donors' samples. Each CDR3 is given with its conserved first and last residue. The D gene is left open where the match is weak. Some rows mark clone size as missing; the rest say once, few, many or name a class of expanded clone.

V	size	D	J	DNA	CDR3
TRBV7-2	-	-	TRBJ2-1	TGTGCCAGCACCCGAGAGAGGGGGGCAAACAATGAGCAGTTCTTC	CASTRERGANNEQFF
TRBV9	few	-	TRBJ2-3	TGTGCCAGCAGCCCCAGCACTTCTAGCACAGATACGCAGTATTTT	CASSPSTSSTDTQYF
TRBV7-2	-	-	TRBJ2-1	TGTGCCAGCAGCTTATGGCTTTACAATGAGCAGTTCTTC	CASSLWLYNEQFF
TRBV10-2	many	TRBD1	TRBJ2-2	TGCGCCAGCACCGACATAACCCATGGGACAGCCAGACCCGGGGAGCTGTTTTTT	CASTDITHGTARPGELFF
TRBV18	few	-	TRBJ1-6	TGTGCCAGCTCACCACCGGATGGGGAGTCCTCACCCCTCCACTTT	CASSPPDGESSPLHF
TRBV9	-	TRBD1	TRBJ2-3	TGTGCCAGCAGCCGACAGGGCAGCACAGATACGCAGTATTTT	CASSRQGSTDTQYF
TRBV6-5	-	TRBD1	TRBJ2-1	TGTGCCAGCAGTCACCCGACAGGGGTACACGGCTGTTGCTTCTTC	CASSHPTGVHGCCFF
TRBV7-4	-	-	TRBJ1-5	TGTGCCAGCAGCAACTATTGGGGGTGCGATCAGCCCCAGCATTTT	CASSNYWGCDQPQHF
TRBV9	-	-	TRBJ2-2	TGTGCCAGCAGCGCCGGACGATTAACCGGGGAGCTGTTTTTT	CASSAGRLTGELFF
TRBV11-1	many	-	TRBJ1-1	TGTGCCAGCAGCTTAGGGTACGGCACTGAAGCTTTCTTT	CASSLGYGTEAFF
TRBV2	many	-	TRBJ1-3	TGTGCCAGCAGTGGACCCGGGTCCGGAAACACCATATATTTT	CASSGPGSGNTIYF
TRBV19	-	TRBD1	TRBJ1-5	TGTGCCAGTAGTGTAGATTTACAGGGGGCTAATCAGCCCCAGCATTTT	CASSVDLQGANQPQHF
TRBV7-9	few	TRBD1	TRBJ1-4	TGTGCCAGCAGCTTCAAGGGACAGATAGAAAAACTGTTTTTT	CASSFKGQIEKLFF
TRBV7-9	-	-	TRBJ2-7	TGTGCCAGCAGCTTAGTGGCCAGCTACGAGCAGTACTTC	CASSLVASYEQYF
TRBV7-8	many	-	TRBJ2-3	TGTGCCAGCAGCTCCGCCGGGGGGCGCACAGATACGCAGTATTTT	CASSSAGGRTDTQYF
TRBV29-1	many	-	TRBJ1-1	TGCAGCGTTGAAGAGGGGGGTCGAGGAATCGGAGCTTTCTTT	CSVEEGGRGIGAFF
TRBV28	-	-	TRBJ1-5	TGTGCCAGCAGGCCCGGGACATTCAACCCCGATCAGCCCCAGCATTTT	CASRPGTFNPDQPQHF
TRBV6-5	few	-	TRBJ1-1	TGTGCCAGCAGTTACGGGTCCCATGCGGGGACTGAAGCTTTCTTT	CASSYGSHAGTEAFF
TRBV29-1	few	-	TRBJ2-6	TGCAGCGTTGGGGCTACTGGGGCCAACGTCCTGACTTTC	CSVGATGANVLTF
TRBV18	many	-	TRBJ1-2	TGTGCCAGCTCACCGGGGGCCCTCTATGGCTACACCTTC	CASSPGALYGYTF
TRBV7-2	many	TRBD2	TRBJ2-5	TGTGCCAGCAGCTTATTAATGGGACTACTAGAGACCCAGTACTTC	CASSLLMGLLETQYF
TRBV4-1	few	TRBD1	TRBJ1-1	TGCGCCAGCAGCCGTATTCAGGGGGTAACTGAAGCTTTCTTT	CASSRIQGVTEAFF
TRBV19	-	TRBD1	TRBJ2-2	TGTGCCAGTAGCCAAATTACAGGGGCCCGCACCGGGGAGCTGTTTTTT	CASSQITGARTGELFF
TRBV7-9	-	TRBD1	TRBJ1-6	TGTGCCAGCAGCTTAGGGACAGGGAATTCAACCCTCCACTTT	CASSLGTGNSTLHF
TRBV4-1	many	TRBD1	TRBJ2-7	TGCGCCAGCAGCCAAGTCGACAGGGCTTACGAGCAGTACTTC	CASSQVDRAYEQYF
TRBV2	-	-	TRBJ2-5	TGTGCCAGCAGTGGGAACGGGTTCGGGGAGACCCAGTACTTC	CASSGNGFGETQYF
TRBV28	many	-	TRBJ2-7	TGTGCCAGCAGTCGGGGACCTGGGGGCTACGAGCAGTACTTC	CASSRGPGGYEQYF
TRBV19	few	TRBD1	TRBJ2-5	TGTGCCAGTAGTCCCCCTCTCGACAGGGCTGAAGAGACCCAGTACTTC	CASSPPLDRAEETQYF
TRBV6-4	few	-	TRBJ2-6	TGTGCCAGCAGCCCCGAAAACTCTGGGGCCAACGTCCTGACTTTC	CASSPENSGANVLTF
TRBV9	few	-	TRBJ1-5	TGTGCCAGCAGCGAACAAGGACAGATCAATCAGCCCCAGCATTTT	CASSEQGQINQPQHF
TRBV4-3	many	-	TRBJ2-7	TGCGCCAGCAGCCACAATCGAGACCCTGCCCACGAGCAGTACTTC	CASSHNRDPAHEQYF
TRBV28	-	-	TRBJ2-5	TGTGCCAGCAGGCGGACAAACCAAGAGACCCAGTACTTC	CASRRTNQETQYF
TRBV7-6	few	-	TRBJ1-4	TGTGCCAGCAGCTCTCTTACCTCGGAGGAAAAACTGTTTTTT	CASSSLTSEEKLFF
TRBV7-8	many	-	TRBJ2-1	TGTGCCAGCAGCTTAGCGGGGAGATTAAGTGATGAGCAGTTCTTC	CASSLAGRLSDEQFF
TRBV6-6	many	-	TRBJ1-4	TGTGCCAGCAGTTACGAAGGGGAAACTAATGAAAAACTGTTTTTT	CASSYEGETNEKLFF
TRBV6-6	few	-	TRBJ1-3	TGTGCCAGCAGTTACTCGAAGTTCAAGAGCTCTGGAAACACCATATATTTT	CASSYSKFKSSGNTIYF
TRBV6-5	-	-	TRBJ1-5	TGTGCCAGCAGCCCCGGATGGGAAGTTAATCAGCCCCAGCATTTT	CASSPGWEVNQPQHF
TRBV5-4	many	TRBD1	TRBJ1-1	TGTGCCAGCAGCAAGGGACAGGCGGATGGGGTTGAAGCTTTCTTT	CASSKGQADGVEAFF
TRBV4-3	-	-	TRBJ1-5	TGCGCCAGCAGCCAAGCAATTGAGGAGGGGCGGCAGCCCCAGCATTTT	CASSQAIEEGRQPQHF
TRBV28	few	-	TRBJ1-5	TGTGCCAGCTGTCTCTCCTATGAGCCCCAGCATTTT	CASCLSYEPQHF
TRBV7-9	-	-	TRBJ2-7	TGTGCCAGCAGCTTAGGGGGCCGAAACGAGCAGTACTTC	CASSLGGRNEQYF
TRBV7-2	many	-	TRBJ1-6	TGTGCCAGCAGCTTAGGTTTTCTCGGCGTACAATCACCCCTCCACTTT	CASSLGFLGVQSPLHF
TRBV5-1	-	-	TRBJ2-3	TGCGCCAGCAGCTGGAGCGGAGGGAGAGATACGCAGTATTTT	CASSWSGGRDTQYF
TRBV4-3	few	TRBD1	TRBJ1-1	TGCGCCAGCAGCCCGTCGAGGACAGGGGGAGCTTTTACTGAAGCTTTCTTT	CASSPSRTGGAFTEAFF
TRBV20-1	few	TRBD1	TRBJ2-7	TGCAGTGCTAGAACGGGACAGGGTGGATCGTACGAGCAGTACTTC	CSARTGQGGSYEQYF
TRBV9	many	TRBD2	TRBJ2-1	TGTGCCAGCAGCCCCAGCGGGCTAGCGGATAATGAGCAGTTCTTC	CASSPSGLADNEQFF
TRBV10-3	-	-	TRBJ2-2	TGTGCCATCAGTGAGGGAGCGACTCGGACCGGGGAGCTGTTTTTT	CAISEGATRTGELFF
TRBV6-5	many	-	TRBJ1-2	TGTGCCAGCAGTTACTTACCCGGGTCGAGTACCCGATCCACCTTC	CASSYLPGSSTRSTF
TRBV4-1	-	-	TRBJ1-1	TGCGCCAGCAGCCAAGGATGGTCCGTGAACACTGAAGCTTTCTTT	CASSQGWSVNTEAFF
TRBV6-1	few	-	TRBJ1-5	TGTGCCAGCAGTGTTCGTTCGAATCAGCCCCAGCATTTT	CASSVRSNQPQHF
TRBV6-2/TRBV6-3	few	-	TRBJ2-3	TGTGCCAGCACCGGTACCAGGTCCAGCACAGATACGCAGTATTTT	CASTGTRSSTDTQYF
TRBV7-9	few	-	TRBJ1-3	TGTGCCAGCAGCTTTCAAGGGCCGGGGGCCCACTCTGGAAACACCATATATTTT	CASSFQGPGAHSGNTIYF
TRBV19	-	-	TRBJ1-4	TGTGCCAGTAGTATCAGTGCAACTAATGAAAAACTGTTTTTT	CASSISATNEKLFF
TRBV10-2	few	-	TRBJ2-6	TGCGCCAGCAGACAGGGAAATTTTGGATCTGGGGCCAACGTCCTGACTTTC	CASRQGNFGSGANVLTF
TRBV7-9	-	-	TRBJ2-7	TGTGCCAGCAGCCGTACTGGGGACGGCCCCTACGAGCAGTACTTC	CASSRTGDGPYEQYF
TRBV29-1	few	-	TRBJ1-2	TGCAGCGTTGAAGGAGGGAGAAGCTATGGCTACACCTTC	CSVEGGRSYGYTF
TRBV27	few	-	TRBJ2-7	TGTGCCAGCAGTTTATTGGGGGTGGGCTCCTACGAGCAGTACTTC	CASSLLGVGSYEQYF
TRBV28	few	-	TRBJ2-1	TGTGCCAGCAGTTCCCCCACGGGCAGGTACTCCTACAATGAGCAGTTCTTC	CASSSPTGRYSYNEQFF